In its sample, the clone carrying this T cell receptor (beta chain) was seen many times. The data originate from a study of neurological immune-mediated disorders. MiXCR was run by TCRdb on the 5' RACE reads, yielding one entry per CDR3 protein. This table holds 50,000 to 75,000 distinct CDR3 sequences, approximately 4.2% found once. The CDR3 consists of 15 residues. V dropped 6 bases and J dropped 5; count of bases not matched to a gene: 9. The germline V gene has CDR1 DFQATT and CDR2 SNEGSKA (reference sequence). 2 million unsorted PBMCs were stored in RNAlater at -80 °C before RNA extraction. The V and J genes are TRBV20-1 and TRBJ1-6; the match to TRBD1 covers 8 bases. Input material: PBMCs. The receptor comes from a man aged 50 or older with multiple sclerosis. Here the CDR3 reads CSAPPGQADNSPLHF. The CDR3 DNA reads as TGCAGTGCGCCTCCGGGACAGGCGGATAATTCACCCCTCCACTTT.